This TCR beta chain was identified in a study of shared clonotypes between healthy human individuals. Study details: CD4 naive and memory got three plates each, CD8 naive two, CD8 memory one. Study-wide findings and caveats: Large depth notwithstanding, sorted-subset sequencing proved incomplete by rarefaction.

Trimming took off 2 bases at V and 4 bases at J, with 12 bases between the two ends. This CDR3 comprises 15 residues. Per germline, CDR1 MNHNY and CDR2 SVGAGI (reference sequence). On this clone itself: Its cognate antigen is unknown.

It was across several immunoSEQ plates that each subset's genomic DNA was evenly split. Authors' processing steps: Owing to the provision of junction-only sequences devoid of quality scores by immunoSEQ, filtering differed. TCRdb keeps only in-frame clones here, not all; method: immunoSEQ multiplex PCR. V and J calls and clone size follow that table, whereas D and trimming were derived from the DNA. The sample yields about 1 million clones, about 77% seen once. The V call is TRBV6-6, the J call TRBJ1-5, with D possibly being TRBD1 (5 bases). This clonotype originated in a man aged 18 to 35 in good health. Sequencing input: memory CD4+ T cells sorted from blood. Described subset: CD45RA-negative fraction. In nucleotides, the CDR3 is TGTGCCAGCAGTTACGATGGGACGGGGAATCAGCCCCAGCATTTT. As protein: CASSYDGTGNQPQHF.